Many counts were recorded for the clone carrying this T cell receptor beta chain. Its antigen is undetermined. Germline CDR1 and CDR2: MGHRA and YSYEKL. The germline V and J ends were trimmed by 1 base and 3 bases, with 16 bases remaining between them. The CDR3 sequence is 16 residues long. This record belongs to a study of CD8 T cells in ankylosing spondylitis. It was by quantitative 5'-RACE with molecular barcodes that TCR beta libraries were made. One entry per CDR3 protein, called by TCRdb with MiXCR from the 5' RACE reads. Of 250,000 or so distinct CDR3 sequences in the sample, about 24% are singletons; the top ten hold over 0.55%. Overall study results and limits: Disease-linked clones bore a CD8+ phenotype and were relatively rare in peripheral blood. As reported, disease-linked clones showed significant enrichment in matched ankylosing spondylitis synovial fluid.

This TCR was sampled from a male donor with ankylosing spondylitis or in good health (not recorded which). Sequencing was carried out using blood, either unsorted or a sorted T cell fraction (not recorded which). The chain has TRBV4-1 and TRBJ2-7; perhaps D is TRBD1 or TRBD2 (5 bases each). The CDR3 protein is CASSQGLGATYYEQYF. The CDR3 region has the DNA TGCGCCAGCAGCCAAGGTCTCGGGGCTACTTACTACGAGCAGTACTTC.